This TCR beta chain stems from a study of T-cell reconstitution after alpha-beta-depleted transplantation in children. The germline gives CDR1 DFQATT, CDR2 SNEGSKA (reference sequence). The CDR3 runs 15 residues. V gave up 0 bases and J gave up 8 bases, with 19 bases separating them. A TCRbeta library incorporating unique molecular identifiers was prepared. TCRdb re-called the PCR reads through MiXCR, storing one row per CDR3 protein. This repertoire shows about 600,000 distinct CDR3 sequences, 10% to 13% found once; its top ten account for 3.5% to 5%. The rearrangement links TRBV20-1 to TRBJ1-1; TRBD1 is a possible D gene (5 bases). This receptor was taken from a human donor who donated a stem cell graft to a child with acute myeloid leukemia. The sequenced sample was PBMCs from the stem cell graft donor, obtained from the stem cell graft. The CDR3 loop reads CSAREWGDYLAEAFF. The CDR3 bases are TGCAGTGCTAGAGAGTGGGGGGATTATTTGGCGGAAGCTTTCTTT.